This TCR beta chain was profiled in a study of response to subunit inactivated influenza vaccine. Whole-study findings and limits: Few additional T cells are recruited per seasonal influenza vaccination, authors suggested.

Trimming shortened V by 0 bases and J by 3 bases, and 6 bases separated the two germline ends. CDR3 length: 13 amino acids. CDR1 and CDR2 from the germline V gene are LNHNV and YYDKDF (reference sequence). TCRdb called the RT-PCR reads again in MiXCR, with one record for every CDR3 protein. The table has hundreds of thousands of distinct CDR3 sequences, 16% seen once. As to this clonotype: What it binds is unknown. A read error is possible here, since a much larger clone lies one base away. Likely a read error: the CDR3 ends without its conserved phenylalanine or tryptophan.

The sample here was CD4+ T cells sorted from PBMCs, taken roughly 24 months after vaccination. The source of this sequence is a man aged 50 to 69 who received an inactivated influenza vaccine. This chain joins TRBV15 and TRBJ2-7, with no clear D. The CDR3 loop is CATSRDRRYEQYS. In DNA form, the CDR3 reads TGTGCCACCAGCAGAGATCGGCGCTACGAGCAGTACTCC.